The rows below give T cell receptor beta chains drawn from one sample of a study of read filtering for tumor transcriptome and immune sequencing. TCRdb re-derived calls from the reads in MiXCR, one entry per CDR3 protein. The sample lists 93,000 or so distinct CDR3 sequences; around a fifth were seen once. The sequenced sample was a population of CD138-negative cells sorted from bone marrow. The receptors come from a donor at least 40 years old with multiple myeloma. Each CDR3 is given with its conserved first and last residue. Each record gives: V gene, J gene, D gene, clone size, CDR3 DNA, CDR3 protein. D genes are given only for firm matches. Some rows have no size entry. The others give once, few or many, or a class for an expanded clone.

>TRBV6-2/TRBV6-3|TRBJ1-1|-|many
TGTGCCAGCAGTATTTCGGGGGCGCAAGGTGAAGCTTTCTTT
CASSISGAQGEAFF
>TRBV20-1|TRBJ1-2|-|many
TGCAGTGCTAGTGTGGGCGACTATGGCTACACCTTC
CSASVGDYGYTF
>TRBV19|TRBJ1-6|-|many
TGTGCCAGTAGTAACGACCCCTGGGCCAATTCACCCCTCCACTTT
CASSNDPWANSPLHF
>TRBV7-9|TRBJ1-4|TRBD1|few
TGTGCCACCACCCCGGACAGGGCGATTGAAAAACTGTTTTTT
CATTPDRAIEKLFF
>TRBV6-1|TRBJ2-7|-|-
TGTGCCAGCAGCCGGGACACGAGCTCCTACGAGCAGTACTTC
CASSRDTSSYEQYF
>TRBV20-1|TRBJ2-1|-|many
TGCAGTGCTGGGACTCAGCCCTCCTACAATGAGCAGTTCTTC
CSAGTQPSYNEQFF
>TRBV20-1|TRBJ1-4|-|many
TGCAGTGCGGCTACAGGGAAAGCTAATGAAAAACTGTTTTTT
CSAATGKANEKLFF
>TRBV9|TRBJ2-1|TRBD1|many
TGTGCCAGCAGCGCCGAGGGGGCCACCTACAATGAGCAGTTCTTC
CASSAEGATYNEQFF
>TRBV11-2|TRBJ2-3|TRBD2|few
TGTGCCAGCGGCGGGACTAGATCTGGGTCAGATACGCAGTATTTT
CASGGTRSGSDTQYF
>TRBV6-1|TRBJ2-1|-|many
TGTGCCAGCAGTGTAAATGGGGGGGCCGACTCCTACAATGAGCAGTTCTTC
CASSVNGGADSYNEQFF
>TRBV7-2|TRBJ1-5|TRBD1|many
TGTGCCAGCAGCTTAGAACAGGGGGCGAATCAGCCCCAGCATTTT
CASSLEQGANQPQHF
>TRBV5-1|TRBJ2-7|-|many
TGCGCCAGCAGAGGCACAGGCACCTACGAGCAGTACTTC
CASRGTGTYEQYF
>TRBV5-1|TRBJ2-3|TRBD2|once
TGCGCCAGCAGCTTTCTTGGCGGGGGGACAGATACGCAGTATTTT
CASSFLGGGTDTQYF
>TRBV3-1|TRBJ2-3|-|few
TGTGCCAGCAGCCAAGAGCCCAGAACAGATACGCAGTATTTT
CASSQEPRTDTQYF
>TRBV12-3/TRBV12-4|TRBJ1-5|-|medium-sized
TGTGCCAGCAGTTACTGGGACAGCAATCAGCCCCAGCATTTT
CASSYWDSNQPQHF
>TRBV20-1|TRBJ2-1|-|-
TGCAGTGCGAGGACAGACAGATTGAACAATGAGCAGTTCTTC
CSARTDRLNNEQFF
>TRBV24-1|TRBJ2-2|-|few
TGTGCCACCAGTCGAGGGATAGGCATCGGGGAGCTGTTTTTT
CATSRGIGIGELFF